The 21 T cell receptor beta chains listed next were all sequenced from one sample in a study of cytomegalovirus exposure and HLA in healthy donors. It was with 60 Vbeta and 13 Jbeta primers that the PCR ran. Using immunoSEQ multiplex PCR, the repertoire was profiled, and TCRdb retains in-frame clones only, with some absent. The sample shows approximately 120,000 clones, roughly 71% of them seen only once. Source material: PBMCs. The receptors come from a woman aged 45 to 65 in good health and CMV-seropositive.

V is TRBV5-4 and J is TRBJ2-2; 7 bases align to TRBD1. The V segment lost 5 bases and the J segment 3 bases; nucleotides outside the gene matches: 7. The germline gives CDR1 SGHNT, CDR2 YYREEE (reference sequence). This CDR3 is 15 amino acids long. The CDR3 region is CASSNRGAYTGELFF. CDR3 DNA: TGTGCCAGCAGTAACAGGGGTGCTTACACCGGGGAGCTGTTTTTT.

The gene calls are TRBV30 and TRBJ1-5; D ambiguous. Germline V gene sequence: CDR1 GTSNPN, CDR2 SVGIG (reference sequence). The CDR3 is 15 residues long. V was cut by 5 bases and J by 0 bases, with 14 bases left in between. The CDR3 sequence: CAWGSQSYSNQPQHF. The CDR3 DNA reads as TGTGCCTGGGGATCACAGTCCTATAGCAATCAGCCCCAGCATTTT. The entire variable domain, with the rest obtained from reference TRBV30 and TRBJ1-5, is as follows: SQTIHQWPATLVQPVGSPLSLECTVEGTSNPNLYWYRQAAGRGLQLLFYSVGIGQISSEVPQNLSASRPQDRQFILSSKKLLLSDSGFYLCAWGSQSYSNQPQHFGDGTRLSIL.

The chain recombines TRBV11-2 with TRBJ2-5, with 14 positions matching TRBD2. CDR3 size: 19 residues. Germline assignment: CDR1 SGHAT and CDR2 FQNNGV. Germline trimming cut 6 bases from V and 3 bases from J; bases unmatched to any gene: 15. CDR3 coding DNA: TGTGCCAGCAGTTACGATCCGGGACTAGCGGGGGCCGCCGAAGAGACCCAGTACTTC. Encoded protein: CASSYDPGLAGAAEETQYF.

This clone appeared a few times. The chain is built from TRBV7-9 and TRBJ1-2, with 8 bases lining up with TRBD1. This CDR3 spans 15 amino acids. The germline V gene has CDR1 SEHNR and CDR2 FQNEAQ (reference sequence). V lost 2 bases, J lost 1 base, and 3 bases stayed unmatched. The CDR3 is CASSLPGGVNYGYTF. DNA of the CDR3: TGTGCCAGCAGCTTACCAGGGGGCGTTAACTATGGCTACACCTTC.

This chain joins TRBV2 and TRBJ1-2; 8 bases agree with TRBD1. CDR3 length: 12 residues. Trimming cost V 7 bases and J 6 bases; bases outside gene matches: 4. Germline V gene lookup returns CDR1 SNHLY and CDR2 FYNNEI. The CDR3 reads CASNLQGDGYTF. DNA of the CDR3: TGTGCCAGCAACCTACAGGGGGATGGCTACACCTTC.

This chain joins TRBV5-8 and TRBJ2-3, with D uncertain. Trimming stripped 0 bases from V and 2 bases from J, with 7 bases between. Germline-derived CDR1 and CDR2 are SGHTS and YDEGEE. The CDR3 spans 14 residues. The CDR3 region is CASSLGSHTDTQYF. CDR3 bases: TGTGCCAGCAGCTTGGGTTCACACACAGATACGCAGTATTTT.

The V gene is TRBV10-2, the J gene TRBJ2-7; D is unresolved. This CDR3 has 11 residues. Germline V CDR1 and CDR2: WSHSY, SAAADI. V lost 4 bases and J lost 5, with 6 bases in between. In DNA form, the CDR3 reads TGCGCCAGCAGTGTCTCGGACGAGCAGTACTTC. Its translation: CASSVSDEQYF.

This rearrangement joins TRBV28 to TRBJ2-1, with TRBD1 identical over 9 bases. After removal of 11 bases from V and 3 bases from J, the junction contained 20 bases not matched to a gene. This CDR3 region has 18 residues. Per germline, CDR1 MDHEN and CDR2 SYDVKM. The CDR3 here is CAPKSRDRDWGFYNEQFF. CDR3 coding DNA: TGTGCCCCCAAATCCCGGGACAGGGATTGGGGCTTCTACAATGAGCAGTTCTTC.

The chain employs TRBV2 and TRBJ1-5; 7 positions match TRBD1. From germline, CDR1 is SNHLY and CDR2 FYNNEI. CDR3 size: 17 residues. The V and J ends lost 8 bases and 0 bases, in that order; junction bases with no gene match: 13. Written as DNA, the CDR3 is TGTGCCAGCGGGGGGACAGAAAAAGACTATAGCAATCAGCCCCAGCATTTT. It yields the protein CASGGTEKDYSNQPQHF.

This chain joins TRBV18 and TRBJ1-4; a possible D gene is TRBD1 (5 bases). In germline, CDR1 is KGHSH, CDR2 LQKENI. The CDR3 is 13 residues long. V lost 3 bases and J 3 bases, leaving 5 bases between the germline ends. CDR3 amino acids: CASSPGPNEKLFF. The CDR3 DNA reads as TGTGCCAGCTCACCGGGGCCTAATGAAAAACTGTTTTTT.

The V call is TRBV29-1, the J call TRBJ1-2, with 11 bases aligning to TRBD1. Trimming cost V 7 bases and J 2 bases; bases outside gene matches: 6. Germline V lookup: CDR1 SQVTM, CDR2 ANQGSEA. The CDR3 totals 14 residues. This CDR3 is CSAAGTGGNYGYTF. The CDR3 coding sequence is TGCAGCGCCGCCGGGACAGGGGGAAACTATGGCTACACCTTC.

CDR3 sequence (DNA): TGTGCCAGCAGCTTCTCCGGGACAGGGACCTACGAGCAGTACTTC. Translating gives CASSFSGTGTYEQYF. The chain employs TRBV7-3 and TRBJ2-7, with TRBD1 matching over 9 bases. V gave up 3 bases and J gave up 2 bases; unmatched junction bases: 5. The CDR3 spans 15 residues. The germline V gene encodes CDR1 SGHTA and CDR2 FQGTGA.

This sequence joins TRBV18 and TRBJ1-1; maybe TRBD1 (5 bases). Germline V gene data show CDR1 as KGHSH and CDR2 as LQKENI. This CDR3 is 13 amino acids long. Trimming took off 5 bases at V and 1 base at J, with 8 bases between the two ends. CDR3 protein: CASSTGGNTEAFF. CDR3 DNA sequence: TGTGCCAGCTCAACGGGGGGGAACACTGAAGCTTTCTTT.

J is TRBJ2-7 and V is TRBV29-1; 7 nucleotides match TRBD2. J lost 7 bases, V lost 0 bases, and 6 bases had no gene match. CDR1 SQVTM and CDR2 ANQGSEA come from the germline V gene. This CDR3 is built from 13 residues. CDR3 sequence reads: CSVEDLRGGEQYF. The CDR3 DNA follows: TGCAGCGTTGAAGATCTCCGGGGAGGGGAGCAGTACTTC.

The rearrangement uses TRBV29-1 and TRBJ1-4; TRBD1 aligns across 7 bases. Germline V gene data show CDR1 as SQVTM and CDR2 as ANQGSEA. V lost 5 bases to trimming and J lost 5 bases; unmatched junction nucleotides: 5. The CDR3 totals 13 residues. DNA of the CDR3: TGCAGCGTTAGGTCCAGGGGGAATGAAAAACTGTTTTTT. Residues: CSVRSRGNEKLFF.

The chain carries TRBV19 and TRBJ1-2, with TRBD1 matching over 10 bases. V lost 6 bases and J lost 6; bases outside the gene matches: 4. The CDR3 consists of 13 residues. CDR1 and CDR2 from the germline V gene are LNHDA and SQIVND (reference sequence). The CDR3 protein is CASSPDRGHGYTF. Written as DNA, the CDR3 is TGTGCCAGTAGCCCAGACAGGGGGCATGGCTACACCTTC.

This clone was seen more than once but under ten times. The rearrangement links TRBV13 to TRBJ2-3, with D possibly TRBD2 on 6 matching bases. Trimming took off 0 bases at V and 5 bases at J, with 18 bases between the two ends. The germline V gene has CDR1 PRHDT and CDR2 FYEKMQ (reference sequence). The CDR3 is 17 residues long. The CDR3, as DNA: TGTGCCAGCAGCTTAGGCCTGGGGTGGCTAGCGCAAGATACGCAGTATTTT. Translated: CASSLGLGWLAQDTQYF.

The chain uses TRBV28 and TRBJ1-2, with 12 bases fitting TRBD1. V was clipped by 4 bases and J by 8 bases; unmatched bases: 5. CDR1 is MDHEN and CDR2 is SYDVKM in the germline V gene. The CDR3 contains 14 residues. This CDR3 is CASSSTGTGGGYTF. CDR3 nucleotide sequence: TGTGCCAGCAGTTCTACCGGGACAGGGGGCGGCTACACCTTC.

This clone has a single count. This chain connects TRBV9 to TRBJ2-7; possibly TRBD2 for D (6 bases). The DNA end is more similar to TRBJ2-5, so the J call may be wrong. The CDR3 spans 15 residues. Per germline, CDR1 SGDLS and CDR2 YYNGEE. The CDR3 sequence is CASSVMTGLQETQYF. CDR3 nucleotides: TGTGCCAGCAGCGTCATGACGGGACTCCAAGAGACCCAGTACTTC.

The chain joins TRBV7-9 to TRBJ2-5, with 9 bases matching TRBD1. The CDR3 sequence is 15 residues long. The junction had 6 bases not matched to a gene; V was cut back by 5 bases and J by 2 bases. Germline V gene lookup returns CDR1 SEHNR and CDR2 FQNEAQ (reference sequence). CDR3 nucleotide sequence: TGTGCCAGCAGCCAGGGACAGGGACAGCAAGAGACCCAGTACTTC. It translates to CASSQGQGQQETQYF.

The chain is built from TRBV9 and TRBJ2-1; TRBD1 agrees at 10 bases. J was trimmed by 14 bases and V by 3 bases; bases with no gene match: 11. CDR3 length: 14 amino acids. CDR1 is SGDLS and CDR2 is YYNGEE in the germline V gene. CDR3 sequence: CASSGLDRQGAKFF. The DNA of the CDR3 is TGTGCCAGCAGCGGGCTAGATAGACAGGGGGCTAAGTTCTTC.